Here is one T cell receptor (beta chain) with its context. This clonotype was found many times. Its antigen is currently not known. Base quality data are lacking; no much larger clone is found one base away. These data originate in a study of T cells after yellow fever vaccination (dated by TCRdb to between 2017 and 2020). Study-level background: The SMART-Seq v4 Ultra Low Input RNA kit was used to prepare libraries from fractions with low cell numbers. To follow T-cell clones before and after primary and booster YFV17D yellow fever vaccination, bulk TCR alpha and beta repertoires were sequenced over time. Two healthy male donors made up the cohort, one aged 18 to 29 years and the other aged 30 to 39 years. Blood samples were taken at several timepoints before and after primary and secondary immunization, and bulk PBMC replicates and cell subsets were isolated. The paper as a whole reports these results and caveats: Because abundant contaminating clonotypes from the bulk population could be contained in FACS-sorted repertoires, computational filtering was required. After the booster, most of the clones that had expanded following primary vaccination were detected again (approximately 96% of CD4 and around 90% of CD8), which suggests that memory was broadly maintained. Because the study included only two donors, the extent to which the findings can be generalized is limited. The secondary T-cell response was found to be weaker but faster than the primary response, with a peak reached on day 5 rather than on day 15. A small fraction of clonotypes appeared in both the CD4 and CD8 compartments, likely as a result of convergent recombination.

The CDR3 spans 13 residues, from the cysteine through the phenylalanine. Kept here is only the CDR3 DNA, which spans 39 bases and is read in frame from base 1. A distance of 8 bases separates the germline ends of V and J, which lose 0 bases and 6 bases respectively. Taken from the germline V gene, the CDR1 and CDR2 loops are MNHEY and SVGAGI. Sequencing took place on an Illumina NovaSeq 6000. Synthesis of TCR cDNA relied on 5'RACE template switching, a step that introduced a universal primer site along with unique molecular identifiers. cDNA synthesis was primed from both the TCR alpha and TCR beta constant segments. Library amplification involved two PCR steps, and the second step added sample barcodes and sequencing adapters. Sequencing of libraries was performed on Illumina HiSeq 2500 (2x100 bp) or NovaSeq (2x150 bp). On the authors' methods: Demultiplexing of reads and collapsing into UMI consensus sequences were performed with MIGEC, and V(D)J alignment was carried out with MiXCR. Vaccine-responding clonotypes were defined with edgeR using replicate PBMC samples, requiring FDR below 0.01 and a log2 fold change above 5 up to day 15. Bulk clonotypes were assigned CD4 or CD8 identity according to which sequenced CD4 or CD8 repertoire held them at higher abundance. In TCRdb, the public reads were trimmed at Q25 with fastp and aligned with MiXCR, with productive beta chains retained. For every CDR3 protein sequence, its rows merge into one entry that carries the most common genes and DNA. In this record, the V and J calls reflect TCRdb's handling and not the investigators' own analysis. Here the sample has hundreds of thousands of distinct CDR3 sequences; about 19% occur a single time. The ten largest clonotypes hold roughly a sixth of the sample.

Read against the paper, the sample's treatment or condition label means: live attenuated yellow fever vaccine strain. At each blood-draw timepoint, two biological replicates of bulk PBMCs were collected. PBMCs were isolated from peripheral blood using a standard Ficoll-Paque protocol. TriZol was used to extract RNA from bulk PBMCs, CD4 and CD8 fractions, and dextramer-positive and dextramer-negative fractions. The sequences come from PBMCs, collected before the yellow fever booster vaccination. The TCR originated in a man aged 18 to 35 who received the YFV17D yellow fever vaccine. The V and J genes are TRBV6-5 and TRBJ1-1, with a weak D call of TRBD1 (5 bases match). The bases are TGTGCCAGCAGTTACTCCAGGGTGGCTGAAGCTTTCTTT. It is translated as CASSYSRVAEAFF.